The clone carrying this T cell receptor beta chain was seen more than once but under ten times. Its antigen remains unidentified. These data come from a study of beta chain features in type 1 diabetes. Study-wide context: Sorted cells numbering some 110 million were examined across all samples. Overall study results and limits: A moderate, significant TCRB CDR3 shortening appeared in type 1 diabetes across four CD4+ subsets.

CDR3 length: 15 residues. The germline V gene has CDR1 MDHEN and CDR2 SYDVKM. V was clipped by 4 bases and J by 5 bases; unmatched bases: 10. All of the isolated RNA was reverse transcribed, so expressed TCRB transcripts were sequenced. Sequenced by immunoSEQ multiplex PCR; TCRdb stores in-frame clones only, minus some. Of more than 130,000 clones in the sample, about 7.1% were seen once. The rearrangement joins TRBV28 to TRBJ2-7, with 8 bases lining up with TRBD1. Source material: central memory CD4+ T cells from blood. The TCR was taken from a woman aged 25-40 years in good health. DNA of the CDR3: TGTGCCAGCAGTTATGGTAACAGGGGGGTTGACGAGCAGTACTTC. Protein: CASSYGNRGVDEQYF.